Following are 15 T cell receptor beta chains from one sample sequenced in a study of blood T cell repertoires in COVID-19. Sequencing used immunoSEQ multiplex PCR; TCRdb keeps in-frame clones, though not all of them. The sample has about 430,000 clones, about 88% seen once. Sequencing was carried out using PBMCs or T cells enriched from blood (not recorded which). Receptors were obtained from a young woman who had been exposed to COVID-19.

This clone was detected only once. In the same sample, other DNA sequences code for this CDR3. This sequence joins TRBV5-1 and TRBJ1-1, with D hard to call. The germline gives CDR1 SGHRS, CDR2 YFSETQ. Between the trimmed V and J ends, which lost 0 bases and 1 base, there was a span of 4 bases. CDR3 length equals 13 residues. CDR3 protein: CASSLARNTEAFF. The CDR3 DNA reads TGCGCCAGCAGCTTGGCTCGGAACACTGAAGCTTTCTTT.

This clone was counted between two and nine times. Other DNA sequences of this sample code for an identical CDR3. This chain links TRBV18 with TRBJ1-3, with D unclear. The V gene's germline CDR1 is KGHSH and CDR2 LQKENI. The CDR3 length is 12 residues. V was shortened by 6 bases and J by 1 base, with 4 bases between the two germline ends. CDR3 protein: CASSPSGNTIYF. The CDR3 bases are TGTGCCAGCTCCCCGTCTGGAAACACCATATATTTT.

This clone was detected only once. The CDR3 coding sequence is TGTGCCAGCGGCCTGGGACGGAGTGTAAATGAAAAACTGTTTTTT. Translation: CASGLGRSVNEKLFF. The chain links TRBV5-4 to TRBJ1-4, with D perhaps matching TRBD1 (5 bases). V dropped 7 bases and J dropped 5 bases, with 18 bases sitting between them. This CDR3 spans 15 amino acids. The germline V gene encodes CDR1 SGHNT and CDR2 YYREEE (reference sequence).

The chain combines TRBV5-1 with TRBJ2-1; 10 positions match TRBD2. There are 15 residues in the CDR3. With 0 bases clipped from V and 6 bases from J, the junction kept 3 bases outside the gene matches. CDR1 is SGHRS and CDR2 is YFSETQ in the germline V gene. This chain's CDR3 is CASSLALAGVNEQFF. Here the CDR3 DNA reads TGCGCCAGCAGCTTGGCGCTAGCGGGGGTCAATGAGCAGTTCTTC.

The V and J genes are TRBV5-6 and TRBJ2-3, with 16 bases fitting TRBD2. The CDR3 has 18 amino acids. With V trimmed by 4 bases and J by 2 bases, 7 bases remained unmatched. The germline gives CDR1 SGHDT, CDR2 YYEEEE. The CDR3 loop reads CASSRGLAGGTATDTQYF. CDR3 sequence (DNA): TGTGCCAGCAGCCGGGGACTAGCGGGAGGGACCGCCACAGATACGCAGTATTTT. Combining the CDR3 with reference TRBV5-6 and TRBJ2-3 gives the whole variable domain DAGVTQSPTHLIKTRGQQVTLRCSPKSGHDTVSWYQQALGQGPQFIFQYYEEEERQRGNFPDRFSGHQFPNYSSELNVNALLLGDSALYLCASSRGLAGGTATDTQYFGPGTRLTVL.

V usage is TRBV3-1 (or the pseudogene TRBV3-2) and J usage is TRBJ2-5, with D hard to call. Germline V gene sequence: CDR1 LGHDT, CDR2 YNNKEL (reference sequence). V shed 5 bases and J shed 5 bases, with 6 bases lying between them. The CDR3 covers 11 residues. The CDR3 DNA sequence: TGTGCCAGCAGCACCGGTGAGACCCAGTACTTC. This codes for CASSTGETQYF.

The J gene is TRBJ1-4, the V gene TRBV27; D is unresolved. CDR1 MNHEY and CDR2 SMNVEV come from the germline V gene (reference sequence). V was trimmed by 3 bases and J by 5 bases, leaving 10 bases between them. The CDR3 sequence is 14 residues long. The CDR3 region is CASSLARTNEKLFF. DNA of the CDR3: TGTGCCAGCAGTTTGGCCAGAACAAATGAAAAACTGTTTTTT.

This chain links TRBV6-5 with TRBJ2-5; 8 positions match TRBD1. This CDR3 has 15 amino acids. The V gene's germline CDR1 is MNHEY and CDR2 SVGAGI. After removal of 0 bases from V and 4 bases from J, the junction contained 4 bases not matched to a gene. This chain's CDR3 is CASSYSTGVGETQYF. In DNA form, the CDR3 reads TGTGCCAGCAGTTACTCGACAGGGGTAGGAGAGACCCAGTACTTC.

The chain recombines TRBV7-2 with TRBJ1-4, with no clear D. Trimming removed 5 bases from V and 8 bases from J, with 18 bases in between. The CDR3 totals 15 residues. Germline V lookup: CDR1 SGHTA, CDR2 FQGNSA. Here the CDR3 DNA reads TGTGCCAGCAGCGAAAGAGGGAACCTCCGGGAAAAACTGTTTTTT. Translating gives CASSERGNLREKLFF. Using reference TRBV7-2 and TRBJ1-4 for the parts outside the CDR3, the full variable domain is GAGVSQSPSNKVTEKGKDVELRCDPISGHTALYWYRQSLGQGLEFLIYFQGNSAPDKSGLPSDRFSAERTGGSVSTLTIQRTQQEDSAVYLCASSERGNLREKLFFGSGTQLSVL.

A few counts support this clone. The chain links TRBV9 to TRBJ2-1; 13 bases align to TRBD2. Per germline, CDR1 SGDLS and CDR2 YYNGEE. The V and J ends lost 3 bases and 4 bases, in that order; junction bases with no gene match: 4. The CDR3 has 16 residues. The CDR3 loop reads CASSAPLAGGYNEQFF. The CDR3 coding sequence is TGTGCCAGCAGCGCCCCACTAGCGGGGGGGTACAATGAGCAGTTCTTC. Based on the CDR3 plus reference TRBV9 and TRBJ2-1, the full variable domain is DSGVTQTPKHLITATGQRVTLRCSPRSGDLSVYWYQQSLDQGLQFLIQYYNGEERAKGNILERFSAQQFPDLHSELNLSSLELGDSALYFCASSAPLAGGYNEQFFGPGTRLTVL.

This clone was detected only once. The chain carries TRBV3-1 (or the pseudogene TRBV3-2) and TRBJ2-1; D is unclear. Germline loops: CDR1 LGHDT, CDR2 YNNKEL (reference sequence). The CDR3 is 16 amino acids. Between the trimmed V and J ends, which lost 2 bases and 0 bases, there was a span of 11 bases. CDR3 loop: CASSQSWRSSYNEQFF. As DNA, the CDR3 is TGTGCCAGCAGCCAATCTTGGCGGAGCTCCTACAATGAGCAGTTCTTC.

This chain connects TRBV13 to TRBJ1-1; a possible D gene is TRBD1 (5 bases). Germline CDR1 is PRHDT and CDR2 is FYEKMQ (reference sequence). V was trimmed by 4 bases and J by 11 bases, leaving 17 bases between them. CDR3 length: 13 residues. The CDR3 loop reads CASSWGRGRAAFF. The CDR3 nucleotides read TGTGCCAGCAGCTGGGGCCGCGGCAGGGCGGCTTTCTTT.

The J gene is TRBJ2-7, the V gene TRBV9, with 7 bases fitting TRBD1. The CDR3 sequence is 14 residues long. CDR1 and CDR2 from the germline V gene are SGDLS and YYNGEE. The junction had 7 bases not matched to a gene; V was cut back by 3 bases and J by 4 bases. CDR3 residues: CASSAPDRVYEQYF. The CDR3 nucleotides are TGTGCCAGCAGCGCGCCCGACAGGGTTTACGAGCAGTACTTC.

The chain links TRBV24-1 to TRBJ2-5; a weak D match, TRBD2 (6 bases). Germline V CDR1 and CDR2: KGHDR, SFDVKD. Deletions cut 7 bases from V and 4 bases from J, with 12 bases between. The CDR3 has 13 amino acids. Here the CDR3 DNA reads TGTGCCACCAGCTACACGGGAGCAGAGACCCAGTACTTC. It yields the protein CATSYTGAETQYF.

J is TRBJ2-5 and V is TRBV12-3 or TRBV12-4, with 7 bases that match TRBD1. The CDR3 is 12 amino acids. V gave up 9 bases and J gave up 9 bases; unmatched junction bases: 10. The CDR3 region has the DNA TGTGCCAGTCGACAGGGCAAATGGGCCCAGTACTTC. It translates to CASRQGKWAQYF.